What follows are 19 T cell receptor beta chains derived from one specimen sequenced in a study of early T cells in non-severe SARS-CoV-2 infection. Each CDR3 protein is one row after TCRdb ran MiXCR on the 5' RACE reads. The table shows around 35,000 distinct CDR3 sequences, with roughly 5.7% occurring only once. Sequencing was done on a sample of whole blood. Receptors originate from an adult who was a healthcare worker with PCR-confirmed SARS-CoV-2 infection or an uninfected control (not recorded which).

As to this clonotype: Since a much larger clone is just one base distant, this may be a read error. The CDR3 is CSTEGGGNSYEQYF. As DNA, the CDR3 is TGCAGTACAGAAGGGGGAGGGAACTCCTACGAGCAGTACTTC. This chain joins TRBV20-1 and TRBJ2-7; D possibly corresponds to TRBD2 (7 bases). The V and J ends lost 8 bases and 0 bases respectively, with 17 bases between them. CDR1 and CDR2 (germline): DFQATT, SNEGSKA (reference sequence). The CDR3 totals 14 residues.

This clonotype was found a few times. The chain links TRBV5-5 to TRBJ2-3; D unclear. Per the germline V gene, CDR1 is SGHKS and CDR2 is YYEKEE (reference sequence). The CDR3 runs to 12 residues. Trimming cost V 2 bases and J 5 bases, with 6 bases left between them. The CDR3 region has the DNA TGTGCCAGCAGCTTTTTCCAAGATACGCAGTATTTT. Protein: CASSFFQDTQYF.

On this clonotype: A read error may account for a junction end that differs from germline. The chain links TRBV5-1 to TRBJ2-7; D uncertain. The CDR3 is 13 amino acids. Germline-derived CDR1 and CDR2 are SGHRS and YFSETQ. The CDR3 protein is CANSPIRPNEQYF. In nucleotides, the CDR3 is TGCGCCAACAGCCCAATTCGACCGAACGAGCAGTACTTC.

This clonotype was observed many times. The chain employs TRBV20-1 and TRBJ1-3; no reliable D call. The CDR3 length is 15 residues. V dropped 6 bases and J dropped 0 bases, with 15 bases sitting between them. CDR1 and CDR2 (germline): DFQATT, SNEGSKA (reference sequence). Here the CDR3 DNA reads TGCAGTGCCGGGCCCCAGTCGCTCTCTGGAAACACCATATATTTT. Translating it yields CSAGPQSLSGNTIYF.

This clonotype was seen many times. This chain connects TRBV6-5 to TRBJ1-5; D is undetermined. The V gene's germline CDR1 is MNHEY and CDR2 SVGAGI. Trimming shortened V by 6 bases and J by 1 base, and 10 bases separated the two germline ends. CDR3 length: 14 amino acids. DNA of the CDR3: TGTGCCAGCAGGAAGACACAAAGCAATCAGCCCCAGCATTTT. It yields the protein CASRKTQSNQPQHF.

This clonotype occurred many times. CDR3 amino acids: CASSPPLAGQREQYF. In nucleotides, the CDR3 is TGTGCCAGCTCACCACCGCTAGCGGGTCAGAGGGAGCAGTACTTC. The V and J genes are TRBV18 and TRBJ2-7; TRBD2 agrees at 8 bases. CDR1 KGHSH and CDR2 LQKENI come from the germline V gene. There are 15 residues in the CDR3. V was clipped by 0 bases and J by 7 bases; unmatched bases: 8.

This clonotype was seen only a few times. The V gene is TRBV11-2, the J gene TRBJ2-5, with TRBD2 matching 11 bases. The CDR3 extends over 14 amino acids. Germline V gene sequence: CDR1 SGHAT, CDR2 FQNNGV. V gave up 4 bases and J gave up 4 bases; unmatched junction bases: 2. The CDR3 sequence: CASSYLAGGETQYF. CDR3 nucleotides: TGTGCCAGCAGCTACCTAGCGGGAGGAGAGACCCAGTACTTC.

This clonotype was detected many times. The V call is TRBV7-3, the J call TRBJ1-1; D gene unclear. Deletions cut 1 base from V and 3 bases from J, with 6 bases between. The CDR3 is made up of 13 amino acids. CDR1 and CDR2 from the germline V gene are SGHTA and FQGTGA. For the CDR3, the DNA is TGTGCCAGCAGCTTAAACGTAGACACTGAAGCTTTCTTT. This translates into CASSLNVDTEAFF.

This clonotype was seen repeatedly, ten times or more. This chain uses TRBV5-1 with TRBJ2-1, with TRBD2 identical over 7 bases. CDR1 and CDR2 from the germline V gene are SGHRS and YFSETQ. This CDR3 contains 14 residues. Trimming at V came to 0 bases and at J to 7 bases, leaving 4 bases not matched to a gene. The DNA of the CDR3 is TGCGCCAGCAGCTTGGGGGAGGGGAGGAATGAGCAGTTCTTC. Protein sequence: CASSLGEGRNEQFF. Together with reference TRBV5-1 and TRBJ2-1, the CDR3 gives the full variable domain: KAGVTQTPRYLIKTRGQQVTLSCSPISGHRSVSWYQQTPGQGLQFLFEYFSETQRNKGNFPGRFSGRQFSNSRSEMNVSTLELGDSALYLCASSLGEGRNEQFFGPGTRLTVL.

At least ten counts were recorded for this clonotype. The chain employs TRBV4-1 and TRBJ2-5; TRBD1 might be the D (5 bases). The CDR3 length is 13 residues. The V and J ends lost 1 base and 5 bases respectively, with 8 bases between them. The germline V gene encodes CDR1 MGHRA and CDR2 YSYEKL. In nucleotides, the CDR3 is TGCGCCAGCAGCCAAGGGGGCCAGGAGACCCAGTACTTC. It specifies CASSQGGQETQYF.

The CDR3 bases are TGTGCCAGCAGTTTTGTACCCAGGCAGGAGGCCCAGCCCCAGCATTTT. Its protein is CASSFVPRQEAQPQHF. The chain couples TRBV28 to TRBJ1-5, with D unclear. V gave up 3 bases and J gave up 7 bases, with 19 bases separating them. This CDR3 has 16 amino acids. The V gene's germline CDR1 is MDHEN and CDR2 SYDVKM.

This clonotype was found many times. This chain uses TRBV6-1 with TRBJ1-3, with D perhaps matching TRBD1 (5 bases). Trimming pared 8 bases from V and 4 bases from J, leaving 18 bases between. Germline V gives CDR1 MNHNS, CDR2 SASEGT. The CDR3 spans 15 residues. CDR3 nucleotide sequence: TGTGCCAGCTCGAGGGGTCTCCCTGGGGGAAACACCATATATTTT. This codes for CASSRGLPGGNTIYF.

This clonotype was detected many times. CDR3 residues: CASSYGDSRGTGELFF. The CDR3 bases are TGTGCCAGCAGTTACGGGGACAGTCGTGGGACCGGGGAGCTGTTTTTT. The genes are TRBV6-5 and TRBJ2-2; 7 nucleotides match TRBD1. The CDR3 has 16 residues. CDR1 is MNHEY and CDR2 is SVGAGI in the germline V gene. The V and J ends lost 2 bases and 5 bases, in that order; junction bases with no gene match: 8.

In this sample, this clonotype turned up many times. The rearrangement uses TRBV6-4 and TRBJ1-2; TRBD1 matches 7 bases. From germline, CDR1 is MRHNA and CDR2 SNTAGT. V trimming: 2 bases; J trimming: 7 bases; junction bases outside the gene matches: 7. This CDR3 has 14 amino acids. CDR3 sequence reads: CASSDGEGAGGYTF. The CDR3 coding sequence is TGTGCCAGCAGTGACGGAGAGGGGGCAGGTGGCTACACCTTC.

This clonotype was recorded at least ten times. The DNA of the CDR3 is TGTGCCAGCAGTCACAGCGCCCTTAAAGCCTTCGATGAGCAGTTCTTC. This translates into CASSHSALKAFDEQFF. This sequence joins TRBV7-3 and TRBJ2-1, with no clear D. The germline V and J ends were trimmed by 6 bases and 8 bases, with 23 bases remaining between them. The CDR3 runs 16 residues. Germline V gene data show CDR1 as SGHTA and CDR2 as FQGTGA.

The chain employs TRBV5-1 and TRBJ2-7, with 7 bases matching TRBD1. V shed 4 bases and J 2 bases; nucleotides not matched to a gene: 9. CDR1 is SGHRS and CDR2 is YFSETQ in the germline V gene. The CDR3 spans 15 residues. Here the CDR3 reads CASSRGTVDPYEQYF. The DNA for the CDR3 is TGCGCCAGCAGCAGGGGGACAGTTGATCCCTACGAGCAGTACTTC.

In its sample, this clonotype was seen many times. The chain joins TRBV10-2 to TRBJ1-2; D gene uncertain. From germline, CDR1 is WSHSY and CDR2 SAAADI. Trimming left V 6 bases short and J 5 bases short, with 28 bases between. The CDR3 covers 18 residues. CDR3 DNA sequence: TGCGCCAGCAGCGTTTCGAGAACAGACTACCTCGACCGTTATGGCTACACCTTC. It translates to CASSVSRTDYLDRYGYTF.

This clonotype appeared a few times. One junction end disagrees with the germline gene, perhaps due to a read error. CDR3 sequence: CSARDSGRFQGTQYF. The CDR3 bases are TGCAGTGCTAGAGATTCAGGACGTTTTCAAGGGACCCAGTACTTC. V gene TRBV20-1 combines with J gene TRBJ2-5; D unresolved. Germline assignment: CDR1 DFQATT and CDR2 SNEGSKA (reference sequence). The CDR3 has 15 residues.

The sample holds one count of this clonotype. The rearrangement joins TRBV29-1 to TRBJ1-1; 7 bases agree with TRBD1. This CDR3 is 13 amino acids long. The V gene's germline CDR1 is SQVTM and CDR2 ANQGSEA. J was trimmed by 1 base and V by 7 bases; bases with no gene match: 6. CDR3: CSGAGTANTEAFF. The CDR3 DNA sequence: TGCAGCGGGGCCGGGACAGCGAACACTGAAGCTTTCTTT.